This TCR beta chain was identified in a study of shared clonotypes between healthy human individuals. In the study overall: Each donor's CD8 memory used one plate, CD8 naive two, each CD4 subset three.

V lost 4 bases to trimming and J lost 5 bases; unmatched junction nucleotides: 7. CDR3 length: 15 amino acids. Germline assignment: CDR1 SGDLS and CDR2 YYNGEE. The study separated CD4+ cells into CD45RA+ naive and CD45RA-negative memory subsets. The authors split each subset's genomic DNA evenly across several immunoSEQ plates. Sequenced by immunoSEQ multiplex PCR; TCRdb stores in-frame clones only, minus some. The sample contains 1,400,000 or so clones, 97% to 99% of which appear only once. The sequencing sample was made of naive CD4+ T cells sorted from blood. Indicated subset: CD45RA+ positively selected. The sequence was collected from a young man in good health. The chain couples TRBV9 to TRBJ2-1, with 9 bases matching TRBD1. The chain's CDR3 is CASSQQGASHNEQFF. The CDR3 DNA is TGTGCCAGCAGCCAACAGGGGGCTTCTCACAATGAGCAGTTCTTC.